Listed here are 14 T cell receptor beta chains from one sample, sequenced in a study of read filtering for tumor transcriptome and immune sequencing. The library was built from roughly 400 ng RNA with molecular barcoded adaptors for alpha/delta and beta/gamma chains. One entry per CDR3 protein, called by TCRdb with MiXCR from the reads. The table includes tens of thousands of distinct CDR3 sequences, 9.5% to 15% detected once. The specimen sequenced was a population of CD138-negative cells sorted from bone marrow. The receptors derive from a donor over 35 with multiple myeloma.

This clonotype was detected many times. This chain joins TRBV24-1 and TRBJ2-1; TRBD2 matches 10 bases. The CDR3 is made up of 16 amino acids. The germline V gene encodes CDR1 KGHDR and CDR2 SFDVKD. With 4 bases clipped from V and 7 bases from J, the junction kept 9 bases outside the gene matches. The CDR3 DNA reads TGTGCCACCAGTGACGCCAGCGGGAGGGCCTTGAATGAGCAGTTCTTC. Its protein product is CATSDASGRALNEQFF.

This clonotype was detected ten times or more. CDR3: CASSYSNSAGLPFHF. The DNA for the CDR3 is TGTGCCAGCAGTTACTCGAACAGCGCGGGGCTCCCTTTCCACTTT. The gene calls are TRBV6-2 or TRBV6-3 and TRBJ1-6, with D tentatively TRBD1 (5 bases). Germline loops: CDR1 MNHEY, CDR2 SVGEGT. CDR3 length equals 15 residues. V lost 0 bases to trimming and J lost 17 bases, with 20 bases between them.

This clonotype was seen ten or more times. This chain joins TRBV5-4 and TRBJ2-1; 9 bases fit TRBD2. The CDR3 consists of 15 residues. V was pared by 2 bases and J by 7 bases, with 7 bases of the junction left unmatched. From germline, CDR1 is SGHNT and CDR2 YYREEE (reference sequence). CDR3 loop: CASSLFSGSWNEQFF. For the CDR3, the DNA is TGTGCCAGCAGCTTATTTAGCGGGAGCTGGAATGAGCAGTTCTTC.

At least ten counts were recorded for this clonotype. The rearrangement joins TRBV12-3 or TRBV12-4 to TRBJ2-5, with D tentatively TRBD1 (6 bases). V was trimmed by 2 bases and J by 2 bases, leaving 9 bases between them. CDR3 length: 14 residues. The CDR3 protein is CASSLSRGQETQYF. Here the CDR3 DNA reads TGTGCCAGCAGTTTATCCAGGGGACAAGAGACCCAGTACTTC.

This clonotype was detected a few times. J is TRBJ2-2 and V is TRBV2; tentatively, D is TRBD1 or TRBD2 (6 bases each). Germline V lookup: CDR1 SNHLY, CDR2 FYNNEI. The CDR3 has 15 amino acids. The ends were cut back, 6 bases at V and 5 bases at J, with 16 bases in the middle. Here the CDR3 reads CASSATGGGTGELFF. The CDR3 DNA is TGTGCCAGCAGCGCGACAGGAGGGGGGACCGGGGAGCTGTTTTTT.

This clonotype was detected ten times or more. The gene calls are TRBV5-5 and TRBJ2-3; TRBD2 agrees at 10 bases. CDR1 and CDR2 from the germline V gene are SGHKS and YYEKEE (reference sequence). After removal of 1 base from V and 3 bases from J, the junction contained 8 bases not matched to a gene. The CDR3 spans 17 residues. The CDR3 region is CASSLRLLAGVTDTQYF. The CDR3 DNA follows: TGTGCCAGCAGCTTGAGGCTTCTAGCGGGAGTTACAGATACGCAGTATTTT.

The rearrangement links TRBV5-1 to TRBJ2-5; 8 bases map to TRBD2. The ends lost 0 bases at V and 5 bases at J; junction bases unmatched: 9. Germline lookup yields CDR1 SGHRS and CDR2 YFSETQ. CDR3 length equals 16 residues. In nucleotides, the CDR3 is TGCGCCAGCAGCTTGGGTAGCGGGGCAAGCGTGGAGACCCAGTACTTC. Translation: CASSLGSGASVETQYF.

At least ten counts were recorded for this clonotype. The CDR3 sequence: CASSQRTGHQADTQYF. CDR3 nucleotide sequence: TGCGCCAGCAGCCAGAGGACAGGGCACCAGGCAGATACGCAGTATTTT. This chain joins TRBV4-1 and TRBJ2-3; 8 bases align to TRBD1. The CDR3 spans 16 residues. Trimming removed 3 bases from V and 4 bases from J; junction bases left unmatched: 9. Per the germline V gene, CDR1 is MGHRA and CDR2 is YSYEKL.

In its sample, this clonotype was seen many times. The V and J genes are TRBV20-1 and TRBJ2-3, with D unresolved. The CDR3 length is 14 residues. Trimming shortened V by 4 bases and J by 4 bases, and 15 bases separated the two germline ends. Germline CDR1 is DFQATT and CDR2 is SNEGSKA (reference sequence). The CDR3 coding sequence is TGCAGTGCTATACTTCCCCCCGTGGCAGATACGCAGTATTTT. Translating it yields CSAILPPVADTQYF.

This clonotype was counted at least ten times. The rearrangement uses TRBV6-5 and TRBJ1-5; D is ambiguous. CDR3 size: 13 residues. V lost 5 bases, J lost 7 bases, and 12 bases lay in between. Per germline, CDR1 MNHEY and CDR2 SVGAGI. The CDR3 loop reads CASSTDKGQPQHF. The CDR3 DNA is TGTGCCAGCAGTACAGACAAAGGCCAGCCCCAGCATTTT.

This clonotype occurred many times. V and J are TRBV7-9 and TRBJ2-7, with TRBD2 matching 7 bases. CDR3 size: 13 residues. J lost 10 bases, V lost 1 base, and 7 bases had no gene match. The germline gives CDR1 SEHNR, CDR2 FQNEAQ (reference sequence). CDR3 amino acids: CASSLESSGLQYF. The CDR3 bases are TGTGCCAGCAGCTTAGAAAGTAGCGGGCTTCAGTACTTC.

This clonotype was picked up many times. The CDR3 here is CASSLWTSGRQTKDTQYF. CDR3 nucleotides: TGTGCCAGCAGTCTCTGGACTAGCGGGAGACAAACAAAGGATACGCAGTATTTT. This chain connects TRBV6-2 or TRBV6-3 to TRBJ2-3; 13 bases agree with TRBD2. Per germline, CDR1 MNHEY and CDR2 SVGEGT. Trimming took 5 bases from V and 6 from J; bases not matched to a gene: 14. The CDR3 sequence is 18 residues long.

Note on this clonotype: This clone may be a read error of a much larger clone one base away. The V and J genes are TRBV6-2 or TRBV6-3 and TRBJ1-5, with D maybe TRBD1 (5 bases). The CDR3 is 13 residues long. The germline V and J ends were trimmed by 0 bases and 7 bases, with 7 bases remaining between them. The germline V gene encodes CDR1 MNHEY and CDR2 SVGEGT. The CDR3 sequence: CASSYSTAQPQHF. The CDR3 nucleotides are TGTGCCAGCAGTTACTCGACAGCCCAGCCCCAGCATTTT.

This clonotype was observed a handful of times. A much larger clone differs by one base, so this may be a read error. The rearrangement uses TRBV3-1 and TRBJ1-2; 7 positions agree with TRBD1. Per germline, CDR1 LGHDT and CDR2 YNNKEL (reference sequence). This CDR3 has 15 residues. CDR3 sequence: CAGSQGTEGLSGYTF. CDR3 nucleotides: TGTGCCGGCAGCCAAGGGACAGAGGGACTCTCTGGCTACACCTTC. Full variable domain (rest looked up from reference TRBV3-1 and TRBJ1-2): DTAVSQTPKYLVTQMGNDKSIKCEQNLGHDTMYWYKQDSKKFLKIMFSYNNKELIINETVPNRFSPKSPDKAHLNLHINSLELGDSAVYFCAGSQGTEGLSGYTFGSGTRLTVV.